A single sample is the source of the 8 T cell receptor beta chains below, sequenced in a study of T-cell reconstitution after alpha-beta-depleted transplantation in children. Library preparation (for TCRbeta) was performed with unique molecular identifiers. TCRdb re-called the PCR reads with MiXCR, one entry per CDR3 protein. The table has 490,000 or so distinct CDR3 sequences, 10% to 13% seen once. The sequences come from PBMCs, collected before TCRalphabeta/CD19-depleted stem cell transplant. The receptors shown here come from a child between 2 and 9 years old with inherited bone marrow failure, due to receive a stem cell transplant.

Concerning this clonotype: Possible read error: a much larger clone is one base away. V gene TRBV5-6 combines with J gene TRBJ2-1; a weak D match, TRBD2 (6 bases). The CDR3 has 15 residues. Germline-derived CDR1 and CDR2 are SGHDT and YYEEEE. CDR3 protein: CSSRVRRAPYNEQFF. DNA for the CDR3: TGTTCCAGCAGGGTGCGGAGGGCGCCCTACAATGAGCAGTTCTTC.

Ten or more counts support this clonotype. The chain couples TRBV20-1 to TRBJ2-5; D is unclear. Trimming cost V 4 bases and J 2 bases, with 17 bases left between them. The germline V gene has CDR1 DFQATT and CDR2 SNEGSKA (reference sequence). This CDR3 region has 15 residues. CDR3 in amino acids: CSATLMGGVQETQYF. Here the CDR3 DNA reads TGCAGTGCTACGCTTATGGGCGGTGTACAAGAGACCCAGTACTTC.

At least ten counts were recorded for this clonotype. The J gene is TRBJ2-1, the V gene TRBV4-1; D call uncertain. Germline CDR1 and CDR2: MGHRA and YSYEKL. Trimming removed 2 bases at V and 6 bases at J, with 14 bases between. CDR3 length equals 15 residues. The CDR3 DNA sequence: TGCGCCAGCAGCCAACCCTCTACCGCTACCAATGAGCAGTTCTTC. Protein sequence: CASSQPSTATNEQFF.

This clonotype has at least ten counts. The chain recombines TRBV7-9 with TRBJ1-1; 11 nucleotides line up with TRBD1. The CDR3 covers 14 residues. J lost 4 bases, V lost 5 bases, and 3 bases had no gene match. The germline V gene has CDR1 SEHNR and CDR2 FQNEAQ (reference sequence). The DNA of the CDR3 is TGTGCCAGCAGCGGAGGGACAGGGGGCACTGAAGCTTTCTTT. Its translation is CASSGGTGGTEAFF.

This clonotype was counted many times. The V and J genes are TRBV5-1 and TRBJ2-5; 7 bases are a match to TRBD1. J was trimmed by 1 base and V by 2 bases; bases with no gene match: 2. Germline V lookup: CDR1 SGHRS, CDR2 YFSETQ. This CDR3 region has 14 residues. CDR3 nucleotide sequence: TGCGCCAGCAGCTTTGCAGGGGGCCAAGAGACCCAGTACTTC. Protein sequence: CASSFAGGQETQYF.

This clonotype was observed many times. The rearrangement links TRBV7-9 to TRBJ2-3; TRBD2 is a possible D gene (6 bases). Germline V gene data show CDR1 as SEHNR and CDR2 as FQNEAQ (reference sequence). The germline V and J ends were trimmed by 2 bases and 1 base, with 10 bases remaining between them. The CDR3 runs to 15 residues. CDR3 sequence: CASSLIGGGTDTQYF. The CDR3 DNA reads as TGTGCCAGCAGCTTAATCGGGGGTGGCACAGATACGCAGTATTTT.

This clonotype was seen ten or more times. The V call is TRBV29-1, the J call TRBJ2-1; D possibly corresponds to TRBD1 (5 bases). V shed 2 bases and J shed 7 bases, with 15 bases lying between them. There are 14 residues in the CDR3. Germline V gene sequence: CDR1 SQVTM, CDR2 ANQGSEA. The CDR3 DNA reads TGCAGCGTTGAAACGCGACAGTGGGCAAATGAGCAGTTCTTC. This gives the protein CSVETRQWANEQFF.

The table lists this clonotype with a few counts. The V gene is TRBV5-1, the J gene TRBJ2-3; TRBD2 matches at 9 bases. J gave up 2 bases and V 3 bases, and 4 bases lay outside the gene matches. There are 15 residues in the CDR3. The germline V gene encodes CDR1 SGHRS and CDR2 YFSETQ. CDR3: CASSSGLAYTDTQYF. As DNA, the CDR3 is TGCGCCAGCAGCTCGGGACTAGCATACACAGATACGCAGTATTTT.